One and the same sample provided the 20 T cell receptor beta chains below, sequenced in a study of blood T cell repertoires in COVID-19. Generated by immunoSEQ multiplex PCR, the TCRdb table keeps only in-frame clones and is missing some. The repertoire consists of about 160,000 clones, with roughly 85% occurring once and the leading ten covering under 7%. The sequenced sample consisted of peripheral blood. Receptors originate from a woman between 45 and 60 years old with COVID-19, enrolled during active disease.

The chain couples TRBV6-2 or TRBV6-3 to TRBJ2-3; maybe TRBD2 (6 bases). CDR1 is MNHEY, CDR2 SVGEGT, per germline. The CDR3 is 16 residues long. Trimming removed 6 bases at V and 1 base at J, with 17 bases between. This chain's CDR3 is CASSQNRDSRTDTQYF. The CDR3 nucleotides are TGTGCCAGCAGCCAAAACCGGGACTCCCGCACAGATACGCAGTATTTT.

This chain links TRBV5-5 with TRBJ2-7, with 9 bases fitting TRBD1. The CDR3 runs 14 residues. J lost 3 bases, V lost 4 bases, and 5 bases had no gene match. Germline assignment: CDR1 SGHKS and CDR2 YYEKEE (reference sequence). The DNA for the CDR3 is TGTGCCAGCAGCACACGGACAGGGGACTACGAGCAGTACTTC. Amino acids: CASSTRTGDYEQYF.

In this sample, this clone turned up once. V usage is TRBV27 and J usage is TRBJ2-7; 8 bases align to TRBD2. Trimming at V came to 6 bases and at J to 3 bases, leaving 10 bases not matched to a gene. The CDR3 extends over 15 amino acids. From germline, CDR1 is MNHEY and CDR2 SMNVEV (reference sequence). The CDR3 loop is CASRPHGGVLYEQYF. As DNA, the CDR3 is TGTGCCAGCAGACCACACGGGGGGGTTCTCTACGAGCAGTACTTC.

This chain joins TRBV6-5 and TRBJ1-4; no clear D gene. Germline lookup yields CDR1 MNHEY and CDR2 SVGAGI. The CDR3 is 15 residues long. Trimming stripped 4 bases from V and 6 bases from J, with 15 bases between. CDR3 coding DNA: TGTGCCAGCAGTTCTCGGACTGCCGCTGATGAAAAACTGTTTTTT. Its translation is CASSSRTAADEKLFF.

The rearrangement links TRBV7-9 to TRBJ2-2; 7 bases are a match to TRBD2. Germline V gene lookup returns CDR1 SEHNR and CDR2 FQNEAQ (reference sequence). The CDR3 runs to 16 residues. Trimming at V came to 7 bases and at J to 7 bases, leaving 15 bases not matched to a gene. The CDR3 region is CASTYPAGGSNGELFF. The CDR3 bases are TGTGCCAGCACCTATCCCGCAGGCGGGAGTAACGGGGAGCTGTTTTTT.

The V call is TRBV19, the J call TRBJ2-1; 15 nucleotides line up with TRBD2. Germline V CDR1 and CDR2: LNHDA, SQIVND (reference sequence). The CDR3 has 18 residues. J was trimmed by 4 bases and V by 4 bases; bases with no gene match: 8. DNA of the CDR3: TGTGCCAGTAGTACTTTAGGACTAGCGGGGGGGCCGTACAATGAGCAGTTCTTC. It codes for CASSTLGLAGGPYNEQFF.

This chain uses TRBV10-2 with TRBJ2-7; the match to TRBD1 covers 10 bases. Looked up from germline, CDR1 is WSHSY and CDR2 is SAAADI. Trimming removed 2 bases from V and 6 bases from J; junction bases left unmatched: 1. The length of the CDR3 is 13 residues. CDR3 nucleotide sequence: TGCGCCAGCAGTGAGCGGACAGGGGGCGAGCAGTACTTC. Amino acids: CASSERTGGEQYF.

The chain recombines TRBV10-3 with TRBJ2-5, with 11 nucleotides matching TRBD2. The CDR3 is made up of 14 amino acids. J was trimmed by 2 bases and V by 11 bases; bases with no gene match: 7. Germline V lookup: CDR1 ENHRY, CDR2 SYGVKD. The DNA of the CDR3 is TGTGCCGTCTCTAGCGGGGGGAATCAAGAGACCCAGTACTTC. This codes for CAVSSGGNQETQYF.

This clone appeared a few times. This rearrangement joins TRBV19 to TRBJ1-5, with 8 bases fitting TRBD1. The germline V gene encodes CDR1 LNHDA and CDR2 SQIVND (reference sequence). Trimming took 5 bases from V and 7 from J; bases not matched to a gene: 10. The CDR3 spans 15 residues. The CDR3 DNA sequence: TGTGCCAGTAGTGCCAGACAGGGGTGGGACCAGCCCCAGCATTTT. Protein: CASSARQGWDQPQHF.

In its sample, this clone was seen a few times. This chain uses TRBV6-5 with TRBJ2-4, with 11 bases aligning to TRBD1. The V gene end was trimmed by 2 bases and the J gene end by 6 bases; junction bases not matched to a gene: 3. This CDR3 has 15 amino acids. Germline V gene data show CDR1 as MNHEY and CDR2 as SVGAGI. CDR3 nucleotide sequence: TGTGCCAGCAGTTACGTGGGGACAGGGGGAAACATTCAGTACTTC. The encoded protein is CASSYVGTGGNIQYF.

The chain combines TRBV6-1 with TRBJ2-7, with no clear D. CDR1 and CDR2 from the germline V gene are MNHNS and SASEGT. V lost 2 bases and J lost 3, with 2 bases in between. The CDR3 totals 11 residues. For the CDR3, the DNA is TGTGCCAGCAGTGAACTCTACGAGCAGTACTTC. Its translation: CASSELYEQYF.

This rearrangement joins TRBV7-2 to TRBJ1-1; D perhaps matches TRBD1 (5 bases). V was trimmed by 0 bases and J by 0 bases, leaving 8 bases between them. This CDR3 comprises 15 residues. Germline CDR1 and CDR2: SGHTA and FQGNSA. In DNA, the CDR3 is TGTGCCAGCAGCTTAGCTGGGACTATGAACACTGAAGCTTTCTTT. Its protein product is CASSLAGTMNTEAFF.

This rearrangement joins TRBV11-3 to TRBJ2-3; no reliable D call. CDR3 size: 16 residues. The ends were cut back, 0 bases at V and 1 base at J, with 11 bases in the middle. Germline lookup yields CDR1 SGHNT and CDR2 YENEEA. CDR3 sequence reads: CASSLDWAAGTDTQYF. In DNA, the CDR3 is TGTGCCAGCAGCTTAGATTGGGCAGCTGGCACAGATACGCAGTATTTT. The whole variable domain, remainder taken from reference TRBV11-3 and TRBJ2-3, is EAGVVQSPRYKIIEKKQPVAFWCNPISGHNTLYWYLQNLGQGPELLIRYENEEAVDDSQLPKDRFSAERLKGVDSTLKIQPAELGDSAVYLCASSLDWAAGTDTQYFGPGTRLTVL.

J is TRBJ2-7 and V is TRBV27; D possibly corresponds to TRBD2 (6 bases). There are 15 residues in the CDR3. V lost 4 bases and J lost 4, with 17 bases in between. Germline CDR1 reads MNHEY; CDR2 reads SMNVEV (reference sequence). Here the CDR3 reads CASSSPSLGGYEQYF. In nucleotides, the CDR3 is TGTGCCAGCAGTTCCCCGTCCCTCGGGGGATACGAGCAGTACTTC.

The CDR3 loop is CASSLEGANTRSSGANVLTF. Here the CDR3 DNA reads TGTGCCAGCAGCTTAGAAGGGGCGAACACCAGAAGCTCTGGGGCCAACGTCCTGACTTTC. The J gene is TRBJ2-6, the V gene TRBV13; TRBD1 is a possible D gene (5 bases). The germline V and J ends were trimmed by 1 base and 0 bases, with 19 bases remaining between them. CDR1 and CDR2 (germline): PRHDT, FYEKMQ (reference sequence). This CDR3 spans 20 amino acids.

CDR3 in DNA: TGTGCCAGCAGCCTAGACAGGGCCCCATTTGACTACACCTTC. Its translation: CASSLDRAPFDYTF. J is TRBJ1-2 and V is TRBV6-5, with 7 bases that match TRBD1. The CDR3 spans 14 residues. The V gene's germline CDR1 is MNHEY and CDR2 SVGAGI. J gave up 10 bases and V 6 bases, and 14 bases lay outside the gene matches.

The gene calls are TRBV7-2 and TRBJ2-1; D is uncertain. Trimming removed 1 base at V and 4 bases at J, with 8 bases between. The V gene's germline CDR1 is SGHTA and CDR2 FQGNSA. This CDR3 has 14 amino acids. In DNA form, the CDR3 reads TGTGCCAGCAGCTTAGTCCTACCATACAATGAGCAGTTCTTC. Translating gives CASSLVLPYNEQFF.

CDR3: CASSQDELLNEQFF. Written as DNA, the CDR3 is TGTGCCAGCAGCCAAGATGAGCTCCTCAATGAGCAGTTCTTC. This chain links TRBV3-1 (or the pseudogene TRBV3-2) with TRBJ2-1; no clear D. V dropped 0 bases and J dropped 6 bases, with 9 bases sitting between them. CDR1 is LGHDT, CDR2 YNNKEL, per germline (reference sequence). The CDR3 covers 14 residues.

This clone appeared once. The V call is TRBV12-3 or TRBV12-4, the J call TRBJ1-1; D call uncertain. The CDR3 extends over 12 amino acids. With 5 bases removed from V and 0 bases from J, the gap between germline ends came to 4 bases. The DNA of the CDR3 is TGTGCCAGCAGTGAGATGAACACTGAAGCTTTCTTT. Its translation: CASSEMNTEAFF.

J is TRBJ1-1 and V is TRBV5-6; TRBD1 is a possible D gene (6 bases). V was cut by 7 bases and J by 1 base, with 17 bases left in between. Looked up from germline, CDR1 is SGHDT and CDR2 is YYEEEE. The CDR3 spans 15 residues. CDR3 coding DNA: TGTGCCAGCCACATTGGGGGACAAAGGAACACTGAAGCTTTCTTT. This sequence encodes CASHIGGQRNTEAFF.